A single T cell receptor beta chain is shown here with its context. As yet, its antigen is unknown. The CDR3 runs 15 residues. V lost 0 bases and J 2 bases, leaving 10 bases between the germline ends. Germline CDR1 reads SNHLY; CDR2 reads FYNNEI. This specimen belongs to a study of cytomegalovirus exposure and HLA in healthy donors. The overall study: An earlier analysis identified 120 million or so unique TCR beta sequences in about 179 million T cells. For the approximately 400 genotyped donors, more than 65% fell within the Caucasian-associated ancestry cluster.

Broader study findings: Researchers reported in a later analysis that a missense DCLRE1C variant was tied to TCR beta V- and J-gene trimming.

Primers included in the PCR were 60 Vbeta and 13 Jbeta primers. Here immunoSEQ multiplex PCR was the method, and the copy in TCRdb shows in-frame clones only, minus some. The sample table sets out about 100,000 clones. These donors counted as nominally healthy when sampled, but unrecorded immune exposures were likely. This receptor was obtained from a girl aged 10-17 years in good health and CMV-seropositive. V and J are TRBV2 and TRBJ2-5; possible D gene TRBD2, 6 bases. Sequencing used PBMCs. The CDR3 DNA follows: TGTGCCAGCAGTGAAGCGGGGGGATCTCAAGAGACCCAGTACTTC. As protein: CASSEAGGSQETQYF.